This passage covers 19 T cell receptor beta chains from one sample sequenced in a study of shared clonotypes between healthy human individuals. The data were produced by immunoSEQ multiplex PCR, yet TCRdb's version contains in-frame clones alone and is incomplete. Of millions of clones detected, roughly 94% appear once; the ten largest clones hold 1.1%. The naive CD8 population came from CD45RO-negative cells selected for CCR7, without terminally differentiated effector memory CD45RA+ cells. Sequenced: naive CD8+ T cells sorted from blood. The receptors were gathered from a man between 18 and 29 years old in good health.

J is TRBJ2-7 and V is TRBV5-6, with 12 bases matching TRBD1. Germline V gives CDR1 SGHDT, CDR2 YYEEEE. The length of the CDR3 is 14 residues. The ends lost 4 bases at V and 7 bases at J; junction bases unmatched: 6. CDR3: CASSIPGQGAEQYF. In DNA form, the CDR3 reads TGTGCCAGCAGCATCCCGGGACAGGGGGCAGAGCAGTACTTC.

In the case of this clone: The same CDR3 is also encoded by other DNA sequences in this sample. The V and J genes are TRBV6-6 and TRBJ1-1, with D possibly matching TRBD1 (6 bases). The V gene lost 0 bases and the J gene lost 0 bases, with 8 bases spanning the gap. This CDR3 spans 15 amino acids. Per the germline V gene, CDR1 is MNHNY and CDR2 is SVGAGI (reference sequence). DNA for the CDR3: TGTGCCAGCAGTTACTCAGAGGGGGTGAACACTGAAGCTTTCTTT. It codes for CASSYSEGVNTEAFF.

The chain has TRBV6-6 and TRBJ2-7; a weak D match, TRBD1 (6 bases). The germline gives CDR1 MNHNY, CDR2 SVGAGI (reference sequence). Trimming took off 8 bases at V and 2 bases at J, with 19 bases between the two ends. The CDR3 is made up of 15 amino acids. CDR3 DNA: TGTGCCAGCGGTGATTACCGGGACATCACCTACGAGCAGTACTTC. Translating gives CASGDYRDITYEQYF.

In its sample, this clone was seen a few times. The chain uses TRBV28 and TRBJ1-3, with D possibly TRBD1 on 5 matching bases. V was shortened by 2 bases and J by 0 bases, with 8 bases between the two germline ends. CDR3 length equals 15 residues. CDR1 MDHEN and CDR2 SYDVKM come from the germline V gene. CDR3 region: CASSLRGLSGNTIYF. CDR3 sequence (DNA): TGTGCCAGCAGTTTAAGGGGTCTCTCTGGAAACACCATATATTTT.

V is TRBV11-2 and J is TRBJ2-7, with D unclear. Between the trimmed V and J ends, which lost 2 bases and 2 bases, there was a span of 7 bases. Germline-derived CDR1 and CDR2 are SGHAT and FQNNGV. The CDR3 runs 13 residues. As DNA, the CDR3 is TGTGCCAGCAGCTTATTCACTGCCTACGAGCAGTACTTC. Amino acids: CASSLFTAYEQYF.

About this clone itself: The sample has other DNA sequences that encode this CDR3 too. The chain carries TRBV7-9 and TRBJ2-1; 9 bases agree with TRBD2. V gave up 1 base and J gave up 5 bases; unmatched junction bases: 3. The CDR3 contains 15 residues. Germline V gene sequence: CDR1 SEHNR, CDR2 FQNEAQ (reference sequence). The CDR3 loop reads CASSLVSGSNNEQFF. The CDR3 DNA reads TGTGCCAGCAGCTTAGTTAGCGGGAGCAACAATGAGCAGTTCTTC.

The V and J genes are TRBV2 and TRBJ2-3, with D uncertain. The germline gives CDR1 SNHLY, CDR2 FYNNEI. The CDR3 is 14 amino acids. Deletions cut 3 bases from V and 4 bases from J, with 11 bases between. CDR3 coding DNA: TGTGCCAGCAGTGACTCTAGATCGGCAGATACGCAGTATTTT. This gives the protein CASSDSRSADTQYF.

This chain uses TRBV4-2 with TRBJ2-4, with 10 bases matching TRBD1. The junction had 6 bases not matched to a gene; V was cut back by 4 bases and J by 9 bases. Per germline, CDR1 LGHNA and CDR2 YNFKEQ. This CDR3 has 14 residues. The DNA of the CDR3 is TGTGCCAGCAGCCTTGACAGGGGGCAGAGCATTCAGTACTTC. It is translated as CASSLDRGQSIQYF.

The chain recombines TRBV4-1 with TRBJ1-4; no clear D. The CDR3 totals 16 residues. Germline CDR1 reads MGHRA; CDR2 reads YSYEKL. Trimming removed 1 base from V and 0 bases from J, with 9 bases in between. In DNA form, the CDR3 reads TGCGCCAGCAGCCAAGGCTGGCCCACAACTAATGAAAAACTGTTTTTT. Translated: CASSQGWPTTNEKLFF.

The chain is built from TRBV11-2 and TRBJ1-2; possible D gene TRBD1, 5 bases. CDR1 and CDR2 (germline): SGHAT, FQNNGV. Trimming took 3 bases from V and 1 from J, leaving 12 bases between them. The CDR3 totals 15 residues. The CDR3 here is CASSFSPDSNYGYTF. CDR3 nucleotides: TGTGCCAGCAGCTTTTCCCCAGACAGTAACTATGGCTACACCTTC.

This chain links TRBV7-9 with TRBJ2-1; 7 bases line up with TRBD2. V was pared by 5 bases and J by 8 bases, with 12 bases of the junction left unmatched. CDR3 length equals 15 residues. The germline V gene encodes CDR1 SEHNR and CDR2 FQNEAQ (reference sequence). The DNA for the CDR3 is TGTGCCAGCAGCCTCGGGGAGGGGATCGGGGATGAGCAGTTCTTC. Residues: CASSLGEGIGDEQFF.

The CDR3 sequence: CASRDGLGNGQYF. CDR3 in DNA: TGTGCCAGCAGGGATGGCTTGGGAAACGGGCAGTACTTC. The V gene is TRBV2, the J gene TRBJ2-7, with D unclear. V lost 6 bases, J lost 9 bases, and 18 bases lay in between. CDR1 SNHLY and CDR2 FYNNEI come from the germline V gene. CDR3 size: 13 residues.

The chain recombines TRBV19 with TRBJ2-7; 12 nucleotides line up with TRBD2. The CDR3 loop spans 14 amino acids. Germline V gene data show CDR1 as LNHDA and CDR2 as SQIVND (reference sequence). The trim removed 5 bases at V and 2 bases at J, leaving 1 base unmatched. Here the CDR3 reads CASSWTSGAYEQYF. The CDR3, as DNA: TGTGCCAGTAGTTGGACTAGCGGGGCCTACGAGCAGTACTTC.

This chain links TRBV28 with TRBJ2-1; 10 bases match TRBD2. The CDR3 has 17 residues. V was pared by 2 bases and J by 7 bases, with 11 bases of the junction left unmatched. Germline CDR1 MDHEN, CDR2 SYDVKM. CDR3 residues: CASSLRLAGETHNEQFF. In nucleotides, the CDR3 is TGTGCCAGCAGTTTACGGCTAGCGGGGGAGACACATAATGAGCAGTTCTTC.

The J gene is TRBJ1-5, the V gene TRBV27; no reliable D call. Trimming shortened V by 5 bases and J by 2 bases, and 13 bases separated the two germline ends. The CDR3 is 15 residues long. Germline CDR1 is MNHEY and CDR2 is SMNVEV (reference sequence). DNA of the CDR3: TGTGCCAGCAGTCCCGGATTTTTTGGCAATCAGCCCCAGCATTTT. This translates into CASSPGFFGNQPQHF.

The chain is built from TRBV15 and TRBJ2-3; TRBD2 agrees at 7 bases. V lost 3 bases and J lost 4; bases outside the gene matches: 13. CDR1 is LNHNV and CDR2 is YYDKDF in the germline V gene (reference sequence). This CDR3 has 17 residues. The CDR3 coding sequence is TGTGCCACCAGCAGGGAAGGGGAGGGAGTTACGGCAGATACGCAGTATTTT. Amino acids: CATSREGEGVTADTQYF.

V gene TRBV5-4 combines with J gene TRBJ2-7; TRBD1 or TRBD2 may be the D gene (5 bases each). The V gene lost 9 bases and the J gene lost 5 bases, with 15 bases spanning the gap. CDR3 length equals 12 residues. Germline CDR1 and CDR2: SGHNT and YYREEE (reference sequence). Here the CDR3 DNA reads TGTGCCACCGTGGGACCTCAAAACGAGCAGTACTTC. Its translation is CATVGPQNEQYF.

The V gene is TRBV27, the J gene TRBJ1-1; 8 bases agree with TRBD1. The CDR3 is made up of 14 amino acids. V lost 0 bases and J lost 8; bases outside the gene matches: 5. Germline CDR1 MNHEY, CDR2 SMNVEV (reference sequence). The CDR3 coding sequence is TGTGCCAGCAGTTTATCGCCCAGGACAGGGGAAGCTTTCTTT. Translated: CASSLSPRTGEAFF.

The gene calls are TRBV7-9 and TRBJ2-6, with 8 bases aligning to TRBD1. This CDR3 spans 17 amino acids. V lost 5 bases and J lost 2; bases outside the gene matches: 8. Germline V lookup: CDR1 SEHNR, CDR2 FQNEAQ (reference sequence). CDR3 coding DNA: TGTGCCAGCAGCCCCCCGGACAGGGTTGCTGGGGCCAACGTCCTGACTTTC. Translation gives CASSPPDRVAGANVLTF.